The 11 T cell receptor beta chains given below trace back to one sample, sequenced in a study of T-cell reconstitution after alpha-beta-depleted transplantation in children. Unique molecular identifiers were built into the TCRbeta library. TCRdb ran MiXCR on the PCR reads and lists one entry per CDR3 protein. The sample includes about 980,000 distinct CDR3 sequences, roughly 29% seen only once; the top ten take about 28%. The material was PBMCs, mostly from graft donor cells, obtained 360 days after TCRalphabeta/CD19-depleted stem cell transplant. The receptor set was obtained from a boy younger than two who had a stem cell transplant for SCID, so the T cells may come from the graft donor.

The chain couples TRBV4-2 to TRBJ1-1; a possible D gene is TRBD1 (5 bases). Looked up from germline, CDR1 is LGHNA and CDR2 is YNFKEQ. With 2 bases removed from V and 3 bases from J, the gap between germline ends came to 10 bases. The CDR3 is 14 residues long. CDR3 coding DNA: TGTGCCAGCAGCCAACGGGAGGGGTACACTGAAGCTTTCTTT. Protein sequence: CASSQREGYTEAFF.

The gene calls are TRBV12-3 or TRBV12-4 and TRBJ2-3; D unclear. The CDR3 is made up of 14 amino acids. The V gene lost 6 bases and the J gene lost 0 bases, with 10 bases spanning the gap. CDR3 region: CASSLPPSTDTQYF. The CDR3 nucleotides read TGTGCCAGCAGCTTACCGCCTAGCACAGATACGCAGTATTTT.

The chain employs TRBV11-1 and TRBJ1-5; D gene uncertain. This CDR3 has 15 amino acids. The V and J ends lost 1 base and 3 bases respectively, with 10 bases between them. The V gene's germline CDR1 is SGHAT and CDR2 FQDESV (reference sequence). The CDR3 is CASSLDGPYNQPQHF. The CDR3, as DNA: TGTGCCAGCAGCTTAGACGGCCCGTACAATCAGCCCCAGCATTTT.

The CDR3 sequence is CASSPETGRVHQPQHF. The CDR3, as DNA: TGTGCCAGCTCACCAGAAACAGGGAGGGTTCATCAGCCCCAGCATTTT. The chain joins TRBV18 to TRBJ1-5; tentatively, D is TRBD1 (6 bases). V lost 2 bases and J lost 5, with 16 bases in between. Per germline, CDR1 KGHSH and CDR2 LQKENI. The CDR3 runs to 16 residues.

This clonotype occurred a few times. This chain uses TRBV10-3 with TRBJ1-2; 8 bases map to TRBD1. Germline V gene data show CDR1 as ENHRY and CDR2 as SYGVKD. Losses at the gene ends were 6 bases for V and 6 bases for J; bases not matched to a gene: 9. The CDR3 is 14 amino acids. The CDR3, as DNA: TGTGCCATCAGGATCCCGGACAGGGCCCATGGCTACACCTTC. This encodes CAIRIPDRAHGYTF.

The table lists this clonotype with a few counts. The genes are TRBV6-2 or TRBV6-3 and TRBJ2-7, with D perhaps given as TRBD1 or TRBD2 (5 bases each). Trimming stripped 4 bases from V and 2 bases from J, with 21 bases between. This CDR3 region has 17 residues. Looked up from germline, CDR1 is MNHEY and CDR2 is SVGEGT. The CDR3 loop is CASSSAFRGLGTYEQYF. CDR3 nucleotides: TGTGCCAGCAGTTCGGCTTTCCGGGGCCTGGGGACCTACGAGCAGTACTTC.

This clonotype was seen more than once but under ten times. This chain uses TRBV6-5 with TRBJ2-2; D gene unclear. V was trimmed by 2 bases and J by 4 bases, leaving 8 bases between them. Germline V gene sequence: CDR1 MNHEY, CDR2 SVGAGI. The CDR3 totals 14 residues. This chain's CDR3 is CASSYGDLTGELFF. CDR3 nucleotides: TGTGCCAGCAGTTACGGCGACCTCACCGGGGAGCTGTTTTTT.

V and J are TRBV6-4 and TRBJ2-3, with a weak D call TRBD2 (5 bases). V was shortened by 7 bases and J by 2 bases, with 10 bases between the two germline ends. The CDR3 extends over 13 amino acids. From germline, CDR1 is MRHNA and CDR2 SNTAGT. The chain's CDR3 is CASKTGITDTQYF. Written as DNA, the CDR3 is TGTGCCAGCAAGACGGGGATCACAGATACGCAGTATTTT.

The CDR3 coding sequence is TGTGCCAGCAGTGGACAGGGGGATCCCGGGGAGCTGTTTTTT. Protein sequence: CASSGQGDPGELFF. The chain joins TRBV28 to TRBJ2-2; 10 bases line up with TRBD1. CDR1 and CDR2 from the germline V gene are MDHEN and SYDVKM. Trimming took 5 bases from V and 6 from J; bases not matched to a gene: 3. The length of the CDR3 is 14 residues.

This chain links TRBV20-1 with TRBJ2-2, with D possibly matching TRBD1 (6 bases). CDR3 length: 14 amino acids. Germline-derived CDR1 and CDR2 are DFQATT and SNEGSKA (reference sequence). Trimming left V 4 bases short and J 4 bases short, with 13 bases between. This CDR3 reads CSAKGHAITGELFF. The CDR3 DNA sequence: TGCAGTGCTAAGGGACATGCGATCACCGGGGAGCTGTTTTTT.

This sequence joins TRBV29-1 and TRBJ2-7, with D possibly being TRBD1 or TRBD2 (5 bases each). V was cut by 0 bases and J by 4 bases, with 10 bases left in between. The CDR3 is 13 residues long. Germline V lookup: CDR1 SQVTM, CDR2 ANQGSEA. The CDR3 protein is CSVEDDGAYEQYF. CDR3 coding DNA: TGCAGCGTTGAAGACGACGGGGCGTACGAGCAGTACTTC.